Sequencing of this T cell receptor (beta chain) was carried out in a study of cytomegalovirus exposure and HLA in healthy donors (TCRdb year 2017). In the study overall: In an earlier analysis of about 560 of the donors, 250 to 350 Gb of sequence data and just under 120 million unique TCR beta sequences from about 180 million T cells were reported. An early release covering roughly 600 HLA-typed donors comprised approximately 300 gigabases of sequencing data and 65 million to 100 million unique TCR sequences. Of the 350 to 400 genotyped donors, roughly 80% fell in the genetic ancestry cluster associated with self-reported Caucasian donors. The study was designed to test whether signatures of past pathogen exposure could be identified by cataloging public T cell receptors. The study used immunosequencing to profile the T cell repertoires of approximately 640 subjects and linked those repertoires to cytomegalovirus serostatus. In addition to the first cohort of 666 subjects, a separate validation cohort of approximately 120 different subjects was used. To predict cytomegalovirus infection status, the study combined high-throughput TCR immunosequencing, statistical association of individual TCRs with disease status, and machine learning. In a later analysis, previously published TCR beta repertoires from 550 to 700 donors were re-analyzed and high-resolution HLA genotyping was added so that TCR occurrence patterns could be studied. Rather than using new phenotypic data, the later analysis identified candidate immune exposures from TCR beta sequences and from how often those sequences occurred across donors. To decide whether each TCR beta V gene segment behaved as functional or pseudogenic, an earlier analysis of some 580 of the donors relied on high-throughput TCR beta sequencing. Donor age, sex, ethnicity and CMV serostatus were compiled alongside the repertoire data. Genome-wide SNP genotypes for about 55% of the roughly 670 donors were used in a later genetic analysis, which treated that subset as a discovery cohort. All discovery cohort repertoires had been generated using a single sequencing platform. Class I and class II HLA loci were covered by the typing at four-digit resolution. Typing coverage differed by locus: A, B, C, DRB1 and DQB1 were typed in about 620-640 donors, DQA1 in about 510, DPA1 in over 600, and DPB1 in 450 to 480. Four to six DR-DQ haplotypes were handled as single units for association and clustering, since linkage in the cohort was strong. Among several hundred genotyped donors of the cohort, an average of approximately 240,000 unique TCR beta nucleotide sequences was sequenced per donor, of which about 20% were non-productive.

The table lists this clone with a count of one. There is no known antigen for this receptor. It has no much larger one-base neighbor in the sample; base qualities were not kept. The full study reports these points: In a later genetic analysis, fewer N-insertions in productive TCRs were reported among donors in an Asian-associated ancestry cluster than the 666-donor mean. In a later analysis, HLA-associated TCR beta chains showed more clonal expansion and lower generation probabilities than non-associated chains that were equally common. Assigning TCR associations to individual alleles was difficult when HLA alleles, especially DR and DQ, strongly co-occurred. Broadly in line with IMGT annotations, most TCR beta V segments showed up in productive rearrangements about 87% or about 30% of the time in an earlier analysis of under 700 of the donors. In vitro tests confirmed that a few of the cytomegalovirus-associated TCR beta chains recognize cytomegalovirus antigens. The classifier was reported to diagnose cytomegalovirus status with high specificity and sensitivity in both the original cohort and the validation cohort. A further reported finding was that TCR beta sequences accurately predicted the HLA-A and HLA-B alleles for most subjects in the first cohort. The presence/absence analyses assumed that sequencing depth was roughly uniform across donors, and that assumption may not be true. In a later analysis, the rate of TCR association differed among HLA loci, with DRB1 alleles having the most associated TCRs and HLA-C alleles having the fewest. In a later analysis, some 17,000 TCR beta sequences were associated with specific HLA alleles at a false discovery rate of 0.05. The earlier analysis of some 560 of the donors excluded fewer than 20 rarely observed V segments, including chromosome 9 orphons, because counts were too low. Only TCR beta chains were sequenced in this cohort, and the absence of alpha or paired-chain data limited detectable features. An association between a missense DCLRE1C variant and V-gene and J-gene trimming of TCR beta chains was found in a later genetic analysis and replicated in an independent cohort. Correlated functional status among segregating V segments might be attributable to linkage disequilibrium, but an unknown experimental factor could not be ruled out. The 87-base-pair reads could not distinguish some IMGT-functional V segments, including TRBV6-2 and TRBV6-3, so those segments were excluded. Across donors, most TCR sequences were observed very rarely, whereas some public TCRs were present in many individuals. In the study, 164 TCR beta chains were listed as associated with cytomegalovirus. A later analysis reported that several top co-occurrence clusters appeared linked to parvovirus B19, influenza, CMV and Epstein-Barr virus. It was suggested by the authors that the approach could potentially be generalized to other disease states and immunological phenotypes. Because some donors lacked HLA typing at each locus, the association tests relied only on the typed subset. Most CMV-associated TCR beta chains appeared to be HLA-restricted in a later analysis, and the HLA associations seemed to be driven largely by CMV exposure. Immune exposure information for the cohort was limited to CMV serostatus. A cluster of highly shared sequence variants was judged likely to be a technical artifact of the sequencing pipeline.

Libraries were built with the immunoSEQ multiplex PCR assay. A mixture of 60 forward primers for TCR Vbeta segments and 13 reverse primers for TCR Jbeta segments was used in the multiplex PCR. The CDR3 region of rearranged TCR beta genes was amplified from genomic DNA by a multiplex PCR assay. Amplified TCR beta libraries were sequenced as 87-base-pair reads on the Illumina HiSeq System. Regarding the original processing steps: A later analysis tallied approximately 87 million unique TCR beta chains across the 550 to 850 repertoires, and about 12 million of those chains were shared by two or more donors. A nearest-neighbor algorithm error-corrected the raw reads and collapsed the reads into unique sequences, merging closely related sequences to remove PCR and sequencing errors. V, D and J gene segments were assigned by aligning CDR3 sequences to IMGT reference sequences. For a sequence to be retained, a match of at least six nucleotides to both a V gene segment and a J gene segment was required. Rearrangements were called productive when the CDR3 lacked stop codons and stayed in frame with V and J; all others were non-productive. CDR3 was defined according to IMGT convention as the region running from the second conserved V-encoded cysteine to the conserved J-encoded phenylalanine. The earlier analysis of about 530 of the donors excluded any sequence lacking an unambiguous match to a single V gene segment. In an earlier analysis of several hundred of the donors, V segments were called functional above 56.7% productive rearrangements and were called segregating when the between-donor standard deviation exceeded 5%. A statistical classification framework was built for diagnosing cytomegalovirus status from the catalog of TCR beta chain sequences. A later analysis assigned V and J genes by comparing TCR nucleotide sequences with IMGT/GENE-DB human TR gene sequences. The TCRdist pipeline was used in a later analysis to assign CDR3 sequences and most-parsimonious VDJ recombination scenarios. A later analysis defined each TCR beta chain by its CDR3 amino acid sequence plus V-gene family, and excluded reads lacking a unique V-gene family. A later analysis removed several hundred highly shared, low-generation-probability nucleotide sequences to deal with suspected cross-contamination and a sequencing artifact. In a later analysis, a clonal expansion index for each public chain was calculated from normalized within-repertoire ranks of inferred template counts. A later analysis computed generation probabilities with a VDJ recombination model fitted to out-of-frame rearrangements, and checked the results against IGoR. In a later analysis, hypergeometric tests were used to score TCR-TCR, TCR-HLA and TCR-CMV co-occurrence, with a repertoire-size bias correction applied to TCR pairs. A later analysis estimated false discovery rates by permuting HLA or CMV assignments 20 times. A later analysis grouped co-occurring TCRs with DBSCAN, adding TCRdist sequence similarity when clustering within HLA-allele-positive subsets. Repertoires with fewer than 30,000 or more than 120,000 public chains were left out of co-occurrence clustering, as were about 5 repertoires with anomalous nucleotide sharing. TCRdb limited this immuneACCESS table to in-frame rearrangements with V and J called. A share of clones is missing; checked studies link under half to unresolved V genes, and the rest is unexplained. The D gene and trimming were derived from the DNA, and the V and J assignments and clone size from that table. The table for this sample lists roughly 160,000 clones; about four fifths of them were counted only once. The top ten clonotypes cover roughly 13% of the sample.

The junction shows trimming of 4 bases on V and 5 bases on J, and the gene matches do not reach 9 bases of it. The CDR3 sequence holds 15 residues, the cysteine and phenylalanine included. Only CDR3 DNA is held: 45 bases, read in frame from base 1. The germline V gene (reference sequence) sets CDR1 to SEHNR and CDR2 to FQNEAQ. In total, about 650 healthy bone marrow donors made up the cohort. At the time of sampling, every cohort member was nominally healthy, though immune exposures that went unrecorded were likely present. The donor was CMV seronegative and belonged to the group of under 400 seronegative cohort members. A peripheral blood sample was provided by each donor, and peripheral blood mononuclear cells were used for TCR beta sequencing. The Qiagen DNeasy Blood Extraction Kit was used to extract genomic DNA from the blood cell samples.

The specimen sequenced was PBMCs. The rearrangement joined TRBV7-9 to TRBJ2-7, and 9 bases in between align with TRBD1. This TCR came from a woman in her forties or fifties in good health and CMV-seronegative. The CDR3 amino acid sequence is: CASSYQTGGGDEQYF. The nucleotide sequence is TGTGCCAGCAGCTACCAGACAGGGGGAGGGGACGAGCAGTACTTC.